The TCR beta chain under discussion was sequenced for a study of T cells in Graves' hyperthyroidism and ophthalmopathy. RNA transcripts provided the source from which TCR beta CDR3 regions were amplified. HTBI primers were the set used in a first-round RT-PCR of the TCR CDR3. TCRdb reanalysed the multiplex PCR reads using MiXCR and keeps one entry per CDR3 protein. The table records around 340,000 distinct CDR3 sequences, 15% to 20% of them present only once. This clonotype has more than one count but fewer than ten. The CDR3 spans 17 residues. With V trimmed by 1 base and J by 0 bases, 7 bases remained unmatched. CDR1 is SGHAT, CDR2 FQNNGV, per germline.

The gene calls are TRBV11-2 and TRBJ1-1; 8 bases fit TRBD1. This TCR was recovered from a woman aged 40 to 50 with Graves' ophthalmopathy. Sequenced material: blood. The CDR3 here is CASSLVVTGVMNTEAFF. In DNA form, the CDR3 reads TGTGCCAGCAGCTTAGTAGTGACAGGGGTTATGAACACTGAAGCTTTCTTT. Looking up the rest from reference TRBV11-2 and TRBJ1-1 gives the full variable domain: EAGVAQSPRYKIIEKRQSVAFWCNPISGHATLYWYQQILGQGPKLLIQFQNNGVVDDSQLPKDRFSAERLKGVDSTLKIQPAKLEDSAVYLCASSLVVTGVMNTEAFFGQGTRLTVV.